Listed below are T cell receptor beta chains from one sample, sequenced in a study of blood T cell repertoires in COVID-19. Sequenced by immunoSEQ multiplex PCR; TCRdb stores in-frame clones only, minus some. Of about 61,000 clones detected, roughly 87% appear once; the ten largest clones hold roughly 4.6%. Sequencing was performed on peripheral blood. The receptors originated from a man older than 75 in a cohort sampled during active COVID-19. Both conserved end residues are part of each CDR3. D genes are given only for firm matches. Only part of the rows carry a size: once, few, many, or a class if the clone is expanded.

.,TRBJ2-3,TRBD2,TRBV6-1,TGTGCCAGCAGTGAATACCCCCCTAGCGGGAGTTACCCAGATACGCAGTATTTT,CASSEYPPSGSYPDTQYF
few,TRBJ2-7,TRBD2,TRBV30,TGTGCCTGGAAGCGGGAGGGCTCCTACGAGCAGTACTTC,CAWKREGSYEQYF
.,TRBJ2-7,.,TRBV10-3,TGTGCCATCAATTCCGGGGTCTCCTACGAGCAGTACTTC,CAINSGVSYEQYF
.,TRBJ1-2,TRBD1,TRBV3-1/TRBV3-2,TGTGCCAGCAGCCTCGGGACAGGGGACTATGGCTACACCTTC,CASSLGTGDYGYTF
.,TRBJ2-5,.,TRBV5-4,TGTGCCAGCAGCTCGAAGCGAGAAATTCAAGAGACCCAGTACTTC,CASSSKREIQETQYF
.,TRBJ2-3,.,TRBV5-6,TGTGCCAGCAGCTTGGGTACAGCTACAGATACGCAGTATTTT,CASSLGTATDTQYF
.,TRBJ1-1,TRBD1,TRBV3-1/TRBV3-2,TGTGCCAGCAGCCTGGGACAGACGAACACTGAAGCTTTCTTT,CASSLGQTNTEAFF
.,TRBJ2-5,.,TRBV3-1/TRBV3-2,TGTGCCAGCAGCCAAGGGTCGGGGAGACACCTGTCCCAAGAGACCCAGTACTTC,CASSQGSGRHLSQETQYF
.,TRBJ2-5,TRBD1,TRBV11-2,TGTGCCAGCACCTTCCGGACAGGGGGGAATCCGTACTTC,CASTFRTGGNPYF
.,TRBJ1-6,.,TRBV6-4,TGTGCCAGCAGTGACGGAGGGAATTCACCCCTCCACTTT,CASSDGGNSPLHF
.,TRBJ2-1,.,TRBV4-1,TGCGCCAGCAGCCAGCTAGGAAATGAGCAGTTCTTC,CASSQLGNEQFF
.,TRBJ1-3,TRBD1,TRBV3-1/TRBV3-2,TGTGCCAGCCGGGACAGGGGAAACACCATATATTTT,CASRDRGNTIYF
.,TRBJ1-3,TRBD1,TRBV10-3,TGTGCCATCAGTGGACAGGGACAGGGGGGCGGAAACACCATATATTTT,CAISGQGQGGGNTIYF
.,TRBJ1-6,.,TRBV5-1,TGCGCCAGCAGCTTGGTGCCAGGCCAGAATTCACCCCTCCACTTT,CASSLVPGQNSPLHF
.,TRBJ2-7,.,TRBV19,TGTGCCAGTAGTAGCGGGAACTCCTACGAGCAGTACTTC,CASSSGNSYEQYF
.,TRBJ1-5,TRBD1,TRBV6-2/TRBV6-3,TGTGCCAGCAGTTATTCGAGGACAGGGGGCCTCAATCAGCCCCAGCATTTT,CASSYSRTGGLNQPQHF
few,TRBJ1-1,.,TRBV5-5,TGTGCCAGCAGTGGACAGAGCTTAATGAACACTGAAGCTTTCTTT,CASSGQSLMNTEAFF
.,TRBJ2-3,.,TRBV5-1,TGCGCCAGCAGCCAGGACTCCACACAAGATACGCAGTATTTT,CASSQDSTQDTQYF
.,TRBJ2-7,.,TRBV2,TGTGCCAGCAGTGACCCCCAGGGGATGGGCTCCTACGAGCAGTACTTC,CASSDPQGMGSYEQYF
.,TRBJ1-2,TRBD1,TRBV9,TGTGCCAGCAGCCCAAGACAGGGGTCCTATGGCTACACCTTC,CASSPRQGSYGYTF
.,TRBJ1-3,.,TRBV19,TGTGCCAGTACCCCGTACGGGGGGCGAGACACCATATATTTT,CASTPYGGRDTIYF
.,TRBJ2-2,TRBD1,TRBV29-1,TGCAGCGTCCCGACAGGGGCGAACACCGGGGAGCTGTTTTTT,CSVPTGANTGELFF
.,TRBJ1-3,.,TRBV13,TGTGCCAGCAGCTTCGGAACAGGGGGAAACACCATATATTTT,CASSFGTGGNTIYF
.,TRBJ2-5,.,TRBV6-5,TGTGCCAGCAGTTCAACCCGGACGGGAAAAGAGACCCAGTACTTC,CASSSTRTGKETQYF
.,TRBJ2-3,.,TRBV25-1,TGTGCCAGCAGTCGAGGGCAGGGGTTAGCAGATACGCAGTATTTT,CASSRGQGLADTQYF
.,TRBJ2-5,TRBD2,TRBV25-1,TGTGCCAGCAGTGATCCGGGACTAGCGGGGATAGAGACCCAGTACTTC,CASSDPGLAGIETQYF
few,TRBJ2-3,.,TRBV10-2,TGCGCCAGCAGTGAGTCTCCAGTCCCCACAGATACGCAGTATTTT,CASSESPVPTDTQYF
.,TRBJ1-2,TRBD1,TRBV6-1,TGTGCCAGCAGTGATTGGACAGGGGCCATTAACTATGGCTACACCTTC,CASSDWTGAINYGYTF
.,TRBJ2-7,TRBD2,TRBV2,TGTGCCAGCAGGGAGGGACTAGCGGGTACCTACGAGCAGTACTTC,CASREGLAGTYEQYF
.,TRBJ1-4,TRBD1,TRBV6-6,TGTGCCAGCAGTTACTCAGGGACAGGGGTGGAAAAACTGTTTTTT,CASSYSGTGVEKLFF
.,TRBJ1-1,TRBD1,TRBV27,TGTGCCAGCAGTTCCCCACACCCGGGACAGGGAGCTCGAGGGACTGAAGCTTTCTTT,CASSSPHPGQGARGTEAFF
.,TRBJ2-1,TRBD2,TRBV27,TGTGCCAGCAGTTTATTGGCTAGCGGGGGGGCTTGGAATGAGCAGTTCTTC,CASSLLASGGAWNEQFF
.,TRBJ2-1,TRBD2,TRBV3-1/TRBV3-2,TGTGCCAGCAGCCAAAATCTAGCGGGAGCTAGCCACAATGAGCAGTTCTTC,CASSQNLAGASHNEQFF
.,TRBJ2-2,TRBD1,TRBV20-1,TGCAGTGCTAGTGGGACAGGGGGCTGGGCCGGGGAGCTGTTTTTT,CSASGTGGWAGELFF
few,TRBJ2-7,.,TRBV20-1,TGCAGTGCTAGAGATAAATACGAGCAGTACTTC,CSARDKYEQYF
.,TRBJ2-6,.,TRBV21-1,TGTGCCAGCAGCAAAGGTGCAGGGTCTACCTCTGAAGACGTCTCTGGGGCCAACGTCCTGACTTTC,CASSKGAGSTSEDVSGANVLTF
.,TRBJ2-1,TRBD2,TRBV18,TGTGCCAGCTCACCGGGACTAGCGGGAGAGGGGTACAATGAGCAGTTCTTC,CASSPGLAGEGYNEQFF
.,TRBJ1-5,.,TRBV21-1,TGTGCCAGCAGCAAGCCGGGACAGGAGCCTTATAGCAATCAGCCCCAGCATTTT,CASSKPGQEPYSNQPQHF
medium-sized,TRBJ1-1,.,TRBV5-5,TGTGCCAGCAGCTTTTTACTCGGGGGGTCTATGTATACTGAAGCTTTCTTT,CASSFLLGGSMYTEAFF
once,TRBJ2-3,TRBD1,TRBV6-2/TRBV6-3,TGTGCCAGCAGTTACCCGGACAGGGGCAAGACTACGCAGTATTTT,CASSYPDRGKTTQYF
.,TRBJ2-1,TRBD2,TRBV5-1,TGCGCCAGCAGCTTGGAAGGGACTAGCGGGAATGAGCAGTTCTTC,CASSLEGTSGNEQFF
once,TRBJ2-5,TRBD2,TRBV7-3,TGTGCCAGCAGCCCGACCGGGCGGGGGGAGACCCAGTACTTC,CASSPTGRGETQYF
.,TRBJ2-1,TRBD1,TRBV5-4,TGTGCCAGCAGCTTGTTGGGACAGGGCGAATACAATGAGCAGTTCTTC,CASSLLGQGEYNEQFF
few,TRBJ2-2,TRBD1,TRBV5-4,TGTGCCAGCAGACGGGACAGGGGGGCCGGGGAGCTGTTTTTT,CASRRDRGAGELFF
once,TRBJ2-3,TRBD2,TRBV4-3,TGCGCCAGCAGCCCCCAGGGGAGTAGCGGGGGAGCAGATACGCAGTATTTT,CASSPQGSSGGADTQYF
once,TRBJ1-4,TRBD1,TRBV11-2,TGTGCCAGCAGCTTGGGGACAGCGGTACTTAATGAAAAACTGTTTTTT,CASSLGTAVLNEKLFF
.,TRBJ2-5,TRBD2,TRBV5-6,TGTGCCAGCAGCACCACTCTAGCGGGAGGGTACCAAGAGACCCAGTACTTC,CASSTTLAGGYQETQYF
.,TRBJ1-4,TRBD1,TRBV7-2,TGTGCCAGCAGCGACGGACAGGGGGTCACCGAAAAACTGTTTTTT,CASSDGQGVTEKLFF
.,TRBJ2-7,TRBD2,TRBV27,TGTGCCAGCAGTTTTTTTTCGGGGGGGCAGGGCGAGCAGTACTTC,CASSFFSGGQGEQYF
.,TRBJ2-3,TRBD2,TRBV5-4,TGTGCCAGCAGCCCCTCGGGACTAGATTCAGATACGCAGTATTTT,CASSPSGLDSDTQYF
once,TRBJ1-3,.,TRBV12-5,TGTGCTAGTGGTTTGGTCCTACAGGAGCGCACCACTCCTGGAAACACCATATATTTT,CASGLVLQERTTPGNTIYF
few,TRBJ1-2,TRBD1,TRBV27,TGTGCCTCCGGGACAGGAGTAGGCTACACCTTC,CASGTGVGYTF
.,TRBJ1-2,TRBD1,TRBV19,TGTGCCAGTACGACAGGGCTAGGCTACACCTTC,CASTTGLGYTF
.,TRBJ1-1,TRBD1,TRBV2,TGTGCCAGCAGTGTGCGGGGACAGTCTGAAGCTTTCTTT,CASSVRGQSEAFF
.,TRBJ2-7,.,TRBV10-1,TGCGCCAGCAGTGAGTCTGGAAGGGGGTCCTACGAGCAGTACTTC,CASSESGRGSYEQYF